This entry is about one T cell receptor beta chain. The antigen remains unidentified. The source of the sample is a study of cytomegalovirus exposure and HLA in healthy donors. Background on the study: A later analysis reported the same platform for the 90 to 150 validation repertoires and the 500 to 750 first-cohort repertoires.

TCRdb keeps only in-frame clones here, not all; method: immunoSEQ multiplex PCR. In the table there are 150,000 to 180,000 clones, 70% to 90% of which are singletons. General observations from the study: The authors confirmed in vitro that a few CMV-associated chains were specific for CMV antigens. A classifier reportedly called cytomegalovirus status with high sensitivity and specificity.

The source is a human donor in good health. Material for sequencing was PBMCs.

CDR3 loop: CASGPEYDSPLHF. CDR3 coding DNA: TGTGCCAGCGGGCCGGAATACGATTCACCCCTCCACTTT. The chain combines TRBV2 with TRBJ1-6, with D hard to call. The V gene's germline CDR1 is SNHLY and CDR2 FYNNEI. Trimming removed 8 bases at V and 8 bases at J, with 13 bases between. The CDR3 consists of 13 residues.